The T cell receptor beta chain under discussion was sequenced for a study of blood T cell repertoires in COVID-19. Across the study: Specimens from acute and convalescent COVID-19 originated in the United States, Italy and Spain. T cells, B-cell-depleted T cells, or PBMCs provided the cDNA or gDNA that served as material.

Authors' methods: How many nucleated cells were present was estimated from reference gene primer amplification. Method: immunoSEQ multiplex PCR; TCRdb's copy keeps in-frame clones and lacks some. Clone size and V and J calls were adopted from that table, with D and trimming inferred from the DNA. The sample holds about 160,000 clones, 80% to 85% seen once. This TCR came from a woman older than 75 with active or convalescent COVID-19. The sample taken for sequencing was peripheral blood.

The CDR3 sequence is CASRSGQGDDGPQHF. The CDR3 DNA sequence: TGTGCCAGCAGATCCGGACAGGGGGACGATGGGCCCCAGCATTTT. The chain joins TRBV7-2 to TRBJ1-5; 10 bases match TRBD1. The CDR3 contains 15 residues. CDR1 and CDR2 (germline): SGHTA, FQGNSA. V gave up 6 bases and J gave up 9 bases; unmatched junction bases: 11.